Following are 26 T cell receptor beta chains from one sample sequenced in a study of OX40 agonist ivuxolimab in advanced cancers. TCRdb keeps only in-frame clones here, not all; method: immunoSEQ multiplex PCR. The sample includes under 45,000 clones, 70% to 80% of them seen just once. The sample consisted of CD4+ or CD8+ T cells sorted from blood, taken in a trial of the OX40 agonist ivuxolimab. These receptors were obtained from an adult with an advanced solid tumor such as melanoma, head and neck, liver or kidney cancer.

The chain combines TRBV9 with TRBJ1-2, with 9 bases identical to TRBD1. The CDR3 consists of 19 residues. Germline-derived CDR1 and CDR2 are SGDLS and YYNGEE. V gave up 3 bases and J gave up 0 bases; unmatched junction bases: 15. CDR3 sequence (DNA): TGTGCCAGCAGCGACCGTCACAGGGGGACAGGGTTAGCTAACTATGGCTACACCTTC. The encoded protein is CASSDRHRGTGLANYGYTF.

The chain has TRBV21-1 and TRBJ2-7. TRBV21-1 represents a pseudogene. The CDR3 spans 16 residues. CDR3 coding DNA: TGTGCCAGCAGCAAAGATGGGACGGAGTTGTACTACGAGCAGTACTTC. Its translation: CASSKDGTELYYEQYF.

Note on this clone: Other DNA variants within this sample encode the same CDR3. The rearrangement links TRBV18 to TRBJ2-7, with 14 positions matching TRBD2. CDR3 length: 17 residues. Losses at the gene ends were 2 bases for V and 2 bases for J; bases not matched to a gene: 5. Germline values: CDR1 KGHSH, CDR2 LQKENI. The CDR3 spells CASSPTGLAGGTYEQYF. The CDR3 DNA is TGTGCCAGCTCACCAACCGGACTAGCGGGGGGAACCTACGAGCAGTACTTC.

This clone was picked up a small number of times. The gene calls are TRBV7-9 and TRBJ1-1; D ambiguous. This CDR3 contains 10 residues. Trimming took off 5 bases at V and 9 bases at J, with 7 bases between the two ends. Germline CDR1 and CDR2: SEHNR and FQNEAQ (reference sequence). The CDR3 nucleotides are TGTGCCAGCAGCACCGTCAAAGCTTTCTTT. Translated: CASSTVKAFF.

The rearrangement uses TRBV5-4 and TRBJ1-5; D uncertain. The CDR3 loop spans 13 amino acids. CDR1 is SGHNT, CDR2 YYREEE, per germline (reference sequence). The V and J ends lost 0 bases and 1 base respectively, with 2 bases between them. CDR3 bases: TGTGCCAGCAGCTTGGACAGCAATCAGCCCCAGCATTTT. Protein sequence: CASSLDSNQPQHF.

The chain has TRBV6-1 and TRBJ1-1; D unclear. Per the germline V gene, CDR1 is MNHNS and CDR2 is SASEGT. With 1 base removed from V and 0 bases from J, the gap between germline ends came to 9 bases. The CDR3 has 15 amino acids. This CDR3 reads CASSEEWVMNTEAFF. CDR3 nucleotides: TGTGCCAGCAGTGAAGAGTGGGTGATGAACACTGAAGCTTTCTTT.

V and J are TRBV5-6 and TRBJ1-3; a possible D gene is TRBD1 (5 bases). The V gene lost 1 base and the J gene lost 4 bases, with 12 bases spanning the gap. Germline V gene data show CDR1 as SGHDT and CDR2 as YYEEEE. This CDR3 is built from 15 residues. CDR3 region: CASSLRGPGGNTIYF. The CDR3 region has the DNA TGTGCCAGCAGCTTGCGGGGCCCGGGCGGAAACACCATATATTTT.

The chain carries TRBV5-1 and TRBJ2-1; 11 nucleotides match TRBD2. Germline V lookup: CDR1 SGHRS, CDR2 YFSETQ. The trim removed 5 bases at V and 6 bases at J, leaving 10 bases unmatched. This CDR3 contains 16 residues. The CDR3 region has the DNA TGCGCCAGCAGATATCATGGGACTAGCGGATTCAATGAGCAGTTCTTC. Translating it yields CASRYHGTSGFNEQFF.

This sequence joins TRBV7-8 and TRBJ2-1; D may be TRBD1 (7 bases). The V and J ends lost 6 bases and 4 bases respectively, with 19 bases between them. The CDR3 totals 16 residues. Germline CDR1 SGHVS, CDR2 FQNEAQ. CDR3 region: CASRQELTGTYNEQFF. The CDR3 DNA follows: TGTGCCAGCAGACAAGAACTGACAGGGACTTACAATGAGCAGTTCTTC.

V usage is TRBV4-1 and J usage is TRBJ2-1, with TRBD1 matching 12 bases. This CDR3 is built from 16 residues. Looked up from germline, CDR1 is MGHRA and CDR2 is YSYEKL. J lost 8 bases, V lost 0 bases, and 5 bases had no gene match. The CDR3, as DNA: TGCGCCAGCAGCCAAGACCGGGGGACAGGGGGCTATGAGCAGTTCTTC. This encodes CASSQDRGTGGYEQFF.

This clone was detected once. The chain links TRBV5-1 to TRBJ1-1, with 7 bases lining up with TRBD1. This CDR3 contains 15 residues. CDR1 SGHRS and CDR2 YFSETQ come from the germline V gene. V dropped 2 bases and J dropped 2; count of bases not matched to a gene: 6. CDR3 loop: CASSFLGGDNTEAFF. CDR3 nucleotides: TGCGCCAGCAGCTTTTTAGGGGGCGACAACACTGAAGCTTTCTTT. Looking up the rest from reference TRBV5-1 and TRBJ1-1 gives the full variable domain: KAGVTQTPRYLIKTRGQQVTLSCSPISGHRSVSWYQQTPGQGLQFLFEYFSETQRNKGNFPGRFSGRQFSNSRSEMNVSTLELGDSALYLCASSFLGGDNTEAFFGQGTRLTVV.

The rearrangement uses TRBV28 and TRBJ1-3; D may be TRBD1 (5 bases). The CDR3 consists of 14 residues. V lost 7 bases, J lost 4 bases, and 14 bases lay in between. Germline V gene data show CDR1 as MDHEN and CDR2 as SYDVKM. The CDR3 bases are TGTGCCAGCATTGGTTCGGGGCACGGAAACACCATATATTTT. Its translation is CASIGSGHGNTIYF.

The J gene is TRBJ1-1, the V gene TRBV6-1; D possibly corresponds to TRBD1 (5 bases). The CDR3 spans 14 residues. Trimming stripped 3 bases from V and 3 bases from J, with 11 bases between. Germline V lookup: CDR1 MNHNS, CDR2 SASEGT. This CDR3 is CASSEGSGYTEAFF. Written as DNA, the CDR3 is TGTGCCAGCAGTGAGGGTTCAGGGTACACTGAAGCTTTCTTT.

Here the CDR3 reads CASSKISDSPLHF. For the CDR3, the DNA is TGTGCCAGCAGTAAAATTAGTGATTCACCCCTCCACTTT. J is TRBJ1-6 and V is TRBV6-5; unclear D gene. V was clipped by 5 bases and J by 8 bases, with 10 bases between them. CDR1 and CDR2 from the germline V gene are MNHEY and SVGAGI. The CDR3 totals 13 residues.

This clone was recorded only once. The gene calls are TRBV7-8 and TRBJ2-3; D may be TRBD1 or TRBD2 (5 bases each). Trimming pared 3 bases from V and 2 bases from J, leaving 9 bases between. Germline V CDR1 and CDR2: SGHVS, FQNEAQ. The CDR3 contains 14 residues. In nucleotides, the CDR3 is TGTGCCAGCAGCTTGGGGACGGACACAGATACGCAGTATTTT. Amino acids: CASSLGTDTDTQYF. The whole variable domain, filled in from reference TRBV7-8 and TRBJ2-3, reads GAGVSQSPRYKVAKRGQDVALRCDPISGHVSLFWYQQALGQGPEFLTYFQNEAQLDKSGLPSDRFFAERPEGSVSTLKIQRTQQEDSAVYLCASSLGTDTDTQYFGPGTRLTVL.

V and J are TRBV5-4 and TRBJ2-2, with 10 bases identical to TRBD1. With V trimmed by 2 bases and J by 3 bases, 1 base remained unmatched. The CDR3 is made up of 15 amino acids. Per germline, CDR1 SGHNT and CDR2 YYREEE (reference sequence). The CDR3 protein is CASSLGQGDTGELFF. For the CDR3, the DNA is TGTGCCAGCAGCTTAGGACAGGGGGACACCGGGGAGCTGTTTTTT.

The genes are TRBV19 and TRBJ1-1; no firm D call. This CDR3 has 11 residues. Germline loops: CDR1 LNHDA, CDR2 SQIVND (reference sequence). V lost 10 bases, J lost 4 bases, and 10 bases lay in between. DNA of the CDR3: TGTGCCACCACCTTTGGCACTGAAGCTTTCTTT. It codes for CATTFGTEAFF.

The V call is TRBV28, the J call TRBJ1-5, with unresolved D. Between the trimmed V and J ends, which lost 8 bases and 0 bases, there was a span of 5 bases. Germline V lookup: CDR1 MDHEN, CDR2 SYDVKM. The CDR3 has 12 amino acids. In nucleotides, the CDR3 is TGTGCCAGCCATGTTAGCAATCAGCCCCAGCATTTT. This translates into CASHVSNQPQHF.

The chain employs TRBV10-1 and TRBJ2-1; either TRBD1 or TRBD2 may supply D (5 bases each). The germline gives CDR1 WNHNN, CDR2 SYGVQD (reference sequence). The CDR3 extends over 14 amino acids. The germline V and J ends were trimmed by 10 bases and 0 bases, with 13 bases remaining between them. This CDR3 reads CATSREYSYNEQFF. The CDR3 region has the DNA TGCGCCACTAGCAGGGAATACTCCTACAATGAGCAGTTCTTC.

The rearrangement uses TRBV4-1 and TRBJ1-2; maybe TRBD1 (6 bases). The CDR3 is made up of 16 amino acids. The germline CDR1 and CDR2 sequences are MGHRA and YSYEKL. V was shortened by 3 bases and J by 4 bases, with 18 bases between the two germline ends. The CDR3 DNA reads as TGCGCCAGCAGCCATCCCGCCCCACAGGGTGCCTATGGCTACACCTTC. The encoded protein is CASSHPAPQGAYGYTF.

The genes are TRBV10-3 and TRBJ1-1; D is unresolved. Per the germline V gene, CDR1 is ENHRY and CDR2 is SYGVKD. The CDR3 sequence is 11 residues long. V was shortened by 2 bases and J by 6 bases, with 4 bases between the two germline ends. For the CDR3, the DNA is TGTGCCATCAGTGAGCGCTCTGAAGCTTTCTTT. This sequence encodes CAISERSEAFF.

The chain has TRBV13 and TRBJ1-5; 8 nucleotides match TRBD1. Germline CDR1 reads PRHDT; CDR2 reads FYEKMQ (reference sequence). The CDR3 has 17 residues. V lost 4 bases, J lost 3 bases, and 11 bases stayed unmatched. CDR3 DNA sequence: TGTGCCAGCAGCTCGGCCAAGGGACAGGCCTTCAATCAGCCCCAGCATTTT. It encodes CASSSAKGQAFNQPQHF.

The chain couples TRBV5-1 to TRBJ2-7; maybe TRBD2 (5 bases). From germline, CDR1 is SGHRS and CDR2 YFSETQ. V was clipped by 0 bases and J by 1 base, with 8 bases between them. The CDR3 contains 14 residues. The CDR3 nucleotides read TGCGCCAGCAGCTTGGTAGCGAGTTCCTACGAGCAGTACTTC. It codes for CASSLVASSYEQYF.

The chain combines TRBV7-7 with TRBJ1-5, with a tentative D call TRBD1 (5 bases). The CDR3 consists of 13 residues. CDR1 and CDR2 (germline): SSHAT, FNYEAQ (reference sequence). Between the trimmed V and J ends, which lost 5 bases and 6 bases, there was a span of 11 bases. CDR3: CASSPGAGQPQHF. The CDR3, as DNA: TGTGCCAGCAGCCCTGGGGCGGGTCAGCCCCAGCATTTT.

The chain recombines TRBV2 with TRBJ2-1, with a possible D match to TRBD1 (7 bases). V lost 7 bases to trimming and J lost 8 bases, with 24 bases between them. The germline V gene has CDR1 SNHLY and CDR2 FYNNEI. This CDR3 has 16 amino acids. DNA of the CDR3: TGTGCCAGCAAGGGACTGGGACAGCCCCTTGGGGATGAGCAGTTCTTC. Translating gives CASKGLGQPLGDEQFF.

The chain is built from TRBV19 and TRBJ1-3, with D uncertain. Germline V gene data show CDR1 as LNHDA and CDR2 as SQIVND (reference sequence). Deletions cut 9 bases from V and 0 bases from J, with 12 bases between. This CDR3 has 14 residues. The CDR3 loop is CASIDGSSGNTIYF. The CDR3 DNA sequence: TGTGCCAGCATCGACGGAAGCTCTGGAAACACCATATATTTT.